This TCR beta chain was profiled in a study of OX40 agonist ivuxolimab in advanced cancers. In the study overall: An agonistic human IgG2 monoclonal antibody against OX40 (CD134) was given. Study-wide results and limits: The study found that CD8+ T cells averaged more expanded clones than CD4+.

Of note for this clone: Antigen unknown.

V dropped 9 bases and J dropped 2 bases, with 12 bases sitting between them. CDR1 and CDR2 (germline): ENHRY, SYGVKD. This CDR3 region has 13 residues. Only in-frame clones appear in the TCRdb table, and some are missing; sequencing was by immunoSEQ multiplex PCR. The sample carries fewer than 65,000 clones, over 80% recorded once. The sample was CD4+ or CD8+ T cells sorted from blood, taken in a trial of the OX40 agonist ivuxolimab. The chain uses TRBV10-3 and TRBJ2-3; a possible D gene is TRBD1 (6 bases). The origin of this receptor is an adult with an advanced solid tumor such as melanoma, head and neck, liver or kidney cancer. The CDR3 reads CAITGYNTDTQYF. Written as DNA, the CDR3 is TGTGCCATAACAGGGTATAACACAGATACGCAGTATTTT.